There are a few counts of the clone carrying this TCR beta chain. This sample stems from a study of human T cells and chemical hapten exposure. Study details: Per-sample TCR yield variability stemmed mainly from small pooled library volume differences.

Described time point: patch test 2, 6 weeks after DPC sensitization. As to treatment: therapeutic diphenylcyclopropenone sensitization with weekly scalp DPC. TCRdb reanalysed the RACE reads using MiXCR and keeps one entry per CDR3 protein. Counted here are more than 85,000 distinct CDR3 sequences, roughly a tenth occurring once; the ten biggest clones make up around 3.1%. CDR1 KGHSH and CDR2 LQKENI come from the germline V gene. Trimming took 2 bases from V and 0 from J, leaving 16 bases between them. The CDR3 has 17 residues. This sequence was found in a woman aged 35 to 49 with alopecia areata. Some clones in this sample may be carry-over from other donors' samples. The sequencing used whole blood, collected in connection with sensitization to the hapten diphenylcyclopropenone (DPC). The chain is built from TRBV18 and TRBJ1-1; possibly TRBD1 for D (5 bases). CDR3 nucleotide sequence: TGTGCCAGCTCACCATTTCAGGGAGTAGGGATGAACACTGAAGCTTTCTTT. Its translation is CASSPFQGVGMNTEAFF.